This T cell receptor beta chain comes out of a study of cytomegalovirus exposure and HLA in healthy donors. TCRdb's copy holds only in-frame clones and misses some; the assay was immunoSEQ multiplex PCR. The sample has some 180,000 clones; about 89% are singletons. The V end lost 5 bases, the J end lost 3 bases, and 10 bases lay between the germline ends. The CDR3 is made up of 13 amino acids. The germline V gene encodes CDR1 MNHEY and CDR2 SVGAGI. Study-wide findings and caveats: Specificity for CMV antigens was confirmed in vitro for three of the CMV-associated chains.

On this clone itself: Its specificity is unknown.

This TCR derives from a man younger than 45 in good health and CMV-seropositive. Sequenced: PBMCs. The chain is built from TRBV6-5 and TRBJ1-1, with D unresolved. This CDR3 is CASSLGAYTEAFF. The CDR3 DNA follows: TGTGCCAGCAGTCTGGGCGCTTACACTGAAGCTTTCTTT.